This paragraph reports one T cell receptor (beta chain). Its target is not known. CDR1 SGHNT and CDR2 YYREEE come from the germline V gene (reference sequence). The length of the CDR3 is 18 residues. The junction had 12 bases not matched to a gene; V was cut back by 4 bases and J by 2 bases. The primer mix had 60 Vbeta and 13 Jbeta primers. The protocol was immunoSEQ multiplex PCR, while the TCRdb copy is restricted to in-frame clones and leaves out a portion. The sample has around 70,000 clones; 86% are singletons. The data belong to a study of cytomegalovirus exposure and HLA in healthy donors. Study details: Genotyping of 430 or so donors showed that 80% to 85% belonged to the Caucasian-associated ancestry cluster. Study conclusions and caveats: The productive fraction for most TCR beta V segments was about 87% or about 30% in an earlier analysis. An analysis that was carried out later associated 16,951 TCR beta sequences with HLA alleles at 0.05 false discovery rate.

The sample taken for sequencing was PBMCs. The V gene is TRBV5-4, the J gene TRBJ2-5; 12 bases line up with TRBD2. The receptor comes from a woman under 40 in good health and CMV-seronegative. The CDR3 DNA reads as TGTGCCAGCAGCCCCGGACTAGCGGGGCAATACTTACAAGAGACCCAGTACTTC. Translated: CASSPGLAGQYLQETQYF.